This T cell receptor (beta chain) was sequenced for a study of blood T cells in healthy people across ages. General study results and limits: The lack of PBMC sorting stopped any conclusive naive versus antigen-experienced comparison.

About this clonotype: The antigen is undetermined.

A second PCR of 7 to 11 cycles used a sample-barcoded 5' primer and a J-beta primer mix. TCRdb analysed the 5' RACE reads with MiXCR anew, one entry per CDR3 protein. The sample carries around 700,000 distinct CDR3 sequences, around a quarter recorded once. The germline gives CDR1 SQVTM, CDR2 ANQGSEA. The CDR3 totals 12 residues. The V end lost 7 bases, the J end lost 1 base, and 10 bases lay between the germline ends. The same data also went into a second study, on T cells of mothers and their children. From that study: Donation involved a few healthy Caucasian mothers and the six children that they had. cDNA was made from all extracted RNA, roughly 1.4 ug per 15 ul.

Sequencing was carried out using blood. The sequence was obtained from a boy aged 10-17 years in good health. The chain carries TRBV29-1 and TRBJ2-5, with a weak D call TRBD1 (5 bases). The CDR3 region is CSDRQSQETQYF. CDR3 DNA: TGCAGCGACAGACAGAGCCAAGAGACCCAGTACTTC.